The text below deals with one TCR beta chain. The data were taken from a study of blood T cell repertoires in COVID-19. Assay: immunoSEQ multiplex PCR; the TCRdb copy retains only in-frame clones and omits some. The data contain some 340,000 clones, roughly 90% of them seen just once; the ten biggest clones take up about 4%. Trimming took off 4 bases at V and 2 bases at J, with 12 bases between the two ends. Germline V CDR1 and CDR2: SGHRS, YFSETQ. This CDR3 region has 14 residues. Sequencing was carried out using PBMCs or T cells enriched from blood (not recorded which). The gene calls are TRBV5-1 and TRBJ1-1, with a possible D match to TRBD1 (6 bases). The TCR was taken from a woman aged 25 to 39 who had been exposed to COVID-19. For the CDR3, the DNA is TGCGCCAGCAGCAGGGACAACTCTAACACTGAAGCTTTCTTT. Translation: CASSRDNSNTEAFF.